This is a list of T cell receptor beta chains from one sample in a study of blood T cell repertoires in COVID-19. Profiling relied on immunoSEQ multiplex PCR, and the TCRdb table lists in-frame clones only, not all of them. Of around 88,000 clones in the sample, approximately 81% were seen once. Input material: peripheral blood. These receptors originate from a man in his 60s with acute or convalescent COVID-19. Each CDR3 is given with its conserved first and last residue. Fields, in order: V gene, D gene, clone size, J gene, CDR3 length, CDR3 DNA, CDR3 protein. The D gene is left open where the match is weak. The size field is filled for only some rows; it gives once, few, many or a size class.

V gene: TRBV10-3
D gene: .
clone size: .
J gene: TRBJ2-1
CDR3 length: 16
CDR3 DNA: TGTGCCATCAGTGCCCCGACGGACTTGACCCACAATGAGCAGTTCTTC
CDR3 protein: CAISAPTDLTHNEQFF

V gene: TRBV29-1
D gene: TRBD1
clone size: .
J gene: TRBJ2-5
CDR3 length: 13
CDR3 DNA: TGCAGCGCCCCGGGACAGGGGGGAGAGACCCAGTACTTC
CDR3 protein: CSAPGQGGETQYF

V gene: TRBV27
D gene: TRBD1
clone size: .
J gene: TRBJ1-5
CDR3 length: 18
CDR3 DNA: TGTGCCAGCAGTTTTGGGACAGGGAGCCCTTATAGCAATCAGCCCCAGCATTTT
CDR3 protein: CASSFGTGSPYSNQPQHF

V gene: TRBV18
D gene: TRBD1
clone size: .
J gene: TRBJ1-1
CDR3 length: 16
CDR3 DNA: TGTGCCAGCTCACCAGTAGGACAGGGGGCGAACACTGAAGCTTTCTTT
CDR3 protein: CASSPVGQGANTEAFF

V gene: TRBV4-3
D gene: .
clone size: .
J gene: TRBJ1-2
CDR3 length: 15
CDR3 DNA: TGCGCCAGCAGCCAAGAGCCCTACAGCCACTATGGCTACACCTTC
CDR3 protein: CASSQEPYSHYGYTF

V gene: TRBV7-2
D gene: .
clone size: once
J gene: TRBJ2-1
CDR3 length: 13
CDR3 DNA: TGTGCCAGCAGCTTTACAGGATACAATGAGCAGTTCTTC
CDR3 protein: CASSFTGYNEQFF

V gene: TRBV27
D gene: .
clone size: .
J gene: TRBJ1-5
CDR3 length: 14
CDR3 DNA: TGTGCCAGCAGTTCCTTGACAGCAAATCAGCCCCAGCATTTT
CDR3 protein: CASSSLTANQPQHF

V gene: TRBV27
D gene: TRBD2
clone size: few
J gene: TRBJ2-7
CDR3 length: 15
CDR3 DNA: TGTGCCAGCAGCCAACTAGCGACAATCCCCTACGAGCAGTACTTC
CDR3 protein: CASSQLATIPYEQYF

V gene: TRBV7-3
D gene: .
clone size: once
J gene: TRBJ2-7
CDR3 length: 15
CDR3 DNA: TGTGCCAGCAGCCAAATCCCAGGGAACGTCCACGAGCAGTACTTC
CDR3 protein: CASSQIPGNVHEQYF

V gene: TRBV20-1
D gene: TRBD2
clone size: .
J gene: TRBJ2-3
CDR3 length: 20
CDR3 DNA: TGCAGTGCTAGTAATTGGGGACTAGCTTCGGTCACCGGAGTCACAGATACGCAGTATTTT
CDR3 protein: CSASNWGLASVTGVTDTQYF

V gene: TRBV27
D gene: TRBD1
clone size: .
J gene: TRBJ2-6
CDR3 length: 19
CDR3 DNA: TGTGCCAGCAGGCAGGGGGCTGGGTATATCGGCTCTGGGGCCAACGTCCTGACTTTC
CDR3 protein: CASRQGAGYIGSGANVLTF